This T cell receptor beta chain was sequenced in a study of T-cell reconstitution after alpha-beta-depleted transplantation in children. A TCRbeta library incorporating unique molecular identifiers was prepared. TCRdb ran MiXCR on the PCR reads and lists one entry per CDR3 protein. The top ten hold 5% to 5.5% of the sample, which has about 230,000 distinct CDR3 sequences, 7.5% to 10% seen once. As regards this clonotype: One end of the junction varies from germline; a read error may be responsible.

The CDR3 is 17 residues long. Source: PBMCs from the stem cell graft donor, taken from the stem cell graft. The TCR originated in a human donor who donated a stem cell graft to a child with SCID. The chain uses TRBV12-3 or TRBV12-4 and TRBJ2-3; TRBD2 aligns across 12 bases. CDR3 protein: CASSVRSGLAGSDTQYF. Written as DNA, the CDR3 is TGTGCAAGCAGCGTTCGATCGGGACTAGCGGGCTCAGATACGCAGTATTTT.